Below, 29 T cell receptor beta chains from the same sample are listed, as sequenced in a study of cytomegalovirus exposure and HLA in healthy donors. PCR involved 60 Vbeta and 13 Jbeta primers. Only in-frame clones appear in the TCRdb table, and some are missing; sequencing was by immunoSEQ multiplex PCR. Of 150,000 to 180,000 clones listed, about 68% are singletons. The sequencing sample was made of PBMCs. The receptors shown here come from a man younger than 45 in good health and CMV-seronegative.

The gene calls are TRBV19 and TRBJ1-2; TRBD1 might be the D (5 bases). CDR1 LNHDA and CDR2 SQIVND come from the germline V gene (reference sequence). This CDR3 contains 15 residues. V was pared by 1 base and J by 3 bases, with 12 bases between. The CDR3 sequence is CASSIGGARYYGYTF. CDR3 bases: TGTGCCAGTAGTATAGGTGGGGCGCGGTACTATGGCTACACCTTC.

The chain is built from TRBV27 and TRBJ1-5; D is possibly TRBD1 (6 bases). Germline V lookup: CDR1 MNHEY, CDR2 SMNVEV (reference sequence). V was cut by 3 bases and J by 3 bases, with 12 bases left in between. CDR3 size: 15 residues. The chain's CDR3 is CASSFGRGDNQPQHF. The DNA for the CDR3 is TGTGCCAGCAGTTTCGGCAGGGGTGACAATCAGCCCCAGCATTTT.

The chain uses TRBV7-2 and TRBJ2-5; D unresolved. Germline values: CDR1 SGHTA, CDR2 FQGNSA. The CDR3 contains 15 residues. Trimming pared 2 bases from V and 1 base from J, leaving 11 bases between. CDR3 bases: TGTGCCAGCAGCTTAATCTGGGCCGGCCAAGAGACCCAGTACTTC. Its translation: CASSLIWAGQETQYF.

The CDR3 sequence: CASSALAGGTTDTQYF. CDR3 in DNA: TGTGCCAGCAGCGCATTAGCGGGGGGGACCACAGATACGCAGTATTTT. The chain combines TRBV9 with TRBJ2-3, with 11 bases aligning to TRBD2. J lost 2 bases, V lost 3 bases, and 5 bases had no gene match. The germline gives CDR1 SGDLS, CDR2 YYNGEE. This CDR3 has 16 residues.

The CDR3 loop is CASSDSGGAAYNEQFF. The CDR3 nucleotides read TGTGCCAGCAGTGATAGCGGGGGGGCAGCCTACAATGAGCAGTTCTTC. The chain is built from TRBV25-1 and TRBJ2-1; TRBD2 matches 11 bases. The CDR3 loop spans 16 amino acids. The V and J ends lost 3 bases and 2 bases, in that order; junction bases with no gene match: 3. Germline V gene data show CDR1 as MGHDK and CDR2 as SYGVNS.

The V call is TRBV28, the J call TRBJ1-3; D unresolved. CDR3 length: 13 amino acids. Per germline, CDR1 MDHEN and CDR2 SYDVKM. Trimming took off 6 bases at V and 3 bases at J, with 9 bases between the two ends. The CDR3 protein is CASSPPVGNTIYF. As DNA, the CDR3 is TGTGCCAGCAGCCCCCCGGTTGGAAACACCATATATTTT.

A word on this clone: Within the sample, other DNA sequences also encode this same CDR3. The CDR3 sequence is CASSPGGFTDTQYF. The CDR3 DNA reads TGCGCCAGCAGCCCAGGGGGGTTCACAGATACGCAGTATTTT. The chain carries TRBV5-1 and TRBJ2-3; perhaps TRBD1 as D (7 bases). Trimming pared 4 bases from V and 2 bases from J, leaving 11 bases between. CDR3 length equals 14 residues. Looked up from germline, CDR1 is SGHRS and CDR2 is YFSETQ.

The chain links TRBV7-2 to TRBJ1-1, with D maybe TRBD1 (6 bases). Between the trimmed V and J ends, which lost 0 bases and 0 bases, there was a span of 8 bases. This CDR3 has 15 residues. CDR1 is SGHTA and CDR2 is FQGNSA in the germline V gene. DNA for the CDR3: TGTGCCAGCAGCTTAGCGGGGGCCCTGAACACTGAAGCTTTCTTT. This encodes CASSLAGALNTEAFF.

This chain connects TRBV5-1 to TRBJ2-7; TRBD1 matches 7 bases. Germline CDR1 and CDR2: SGHRS and YFSETQ. The V and J ends lost 4 bases and 1 base, in that order; junction bases with no gene match: 5. The CDR3 is 14 residues long. CDR3 nucleotides: TGCGCCAGCAGCCTTGAGACAGGGTCCTACGAGCAGTACTTC. Protein: CASSLETGSYEQYF.

This chain links TRBV6-1 with TRBJ2-3, with TRBD2 matching over 8 bases. The CDR3 length is 17 residues. CDR1 MNHNS and CDR2 SASEGT come from the germline V gene. Trimming removed 2 bases from V and 3 bases from J; junction bases left unmatched: 10. CDR3 residues: CASSERFRGGGTDTQYF. CDR3 DNA: TGTGCCAGCAGTGAACGATTTCGGGGGGGCGGGACAGATACGCAGTATTTT.

This clone was seen a handful of times. In DNA form, the CDR3 reads TGTGCCAGCAGCCGCGGTCGGACATATGAAGCTTTCTTT. Translation: CASSRGRTYEAFF. V usage is TRBV14 and J usage is TRBJ1-1; weak D call: TRBD1 (5 bases). The CDR3 is made up of 13 amino acids. Trimming left V 4 bases short and J 7 bases short, with 13 bases between. The V gene's germline CDR1 is SGHDN and CDR2 FVKESK.

This chain joins TRBV28 and TRBJ1-1, with TRBD1 matching 7 bases. V dropped 4 bases and J dropped 5; count of bases not matched to a gene: 7. CDR1 and CDR2 (germline): MDHEN, SYDVKM. CDR3 length: 14 residues. Here the CDR3 DNA reads TGTGCCAGCAGTTCTCCTACAGGGGTGACTGAAGCTTTCTTT. It codes for CASSSPTGVTEAFF.

The chain has TRBV15 and TRBJ2-3, with 8 bases fitting TRBD2. The CDR3 length is 15 residues. The germline V gene encodes CDR1 LNHNV and CDR2 YYDKDF (reference sequence). V gave up 5 bases and J gave up 2 bases; unmatched junction bases: 6. CDR3 protein: CATSGRAGATDTQYF. The CDR3 bases are TGTGCCACCAGCGGGAGAGCGGGGGCCACAGATACGCAGTATTTT.

This clone was observed a few times. This chain connects TRBV19 to TRBJ2-1; maybe TRBD1 (5 bases). With 2 bases removed from V and 8 bases from J, the gap between germline ends came to 16 bases. CDR1 LNHDA and CDR2 SQIVND come from the germline V gene (reference sequence). The CDR3 is 15 amino acids. The CDR3 here is CASSISRTTWDEQFF. The CDR3 region has the DNA TGTGCCAGTAGTATATCGAGGACAACTTGGGATGAGCAGTTCTTC. Based on the CDR3 plus reference TRBV19 and TRBJ2-1, the full variable domain is DGGITQSPKYLFRKEGQNVTLSCEQNLNHDAMYWYRQDPGQGLRLIYYSQIVNDFQKGDIAEGYSVSREKKESFPLTVTSAQKNPTAFYLCASSISRTTWDEQFFGPGTRLTVL.

The CDR3 nucleotides are TGTGCCAGCAACCCACAGGGGGACCAAGAGACCCAGTACTTC. It specifies CASNPQGDQETQYF. The chain links TRBV9 to TRBJ2-5, with 8 bases aligning to TRBD1. The CDR3 has 14 amino acids. The V gene's germline CDR1 is SGDLS and CDR2 YYNGEE. J gave up 0 bases and V 6 bases, and 4 bases lay outside the gene matches.

The V and J genes are TRBV9 and TRBJ2-7; 8 bases align to TRBD1. The germline gives CDR1 SGDLS, CDR2 YYNGEE. The CDR3 contains 15 residues. V dropped 4 bases and J dropped 3; count of bases not matched to a gene: 9. CDR3 region: CASSPSGTGVYEQYF. As DNA, the CDR3 is TGTGCCAGCAGCCCCTCCGGGACAGGCGTCTACGAGCAGTACTTC.

The chain uses TRBV28 and TRBJ2-7; 7 bases are a match to TRBD1. Germline V gene data show CDR1 as MDHEN and CDR2 as SYDVKM. The CDR3 runs to 11 residues. With V trimmed by 6 bases and J by 6 bases, 2 bases remained unmatched. The chain's CDR3 is CASSSGGEQYF. The CDR3 DNA follows: TGTGCCAGCAGCTCAGGGGGCGAGCAGTACTTC.

V usage is TRBV5-1 and J usage is TRBJ2-1, with 9 bases fitting TRBD2. With 1 base clipped from V and 4 bases from J, the junction kept 6 bases outside the gene matches. This CDR3 contains 16 residues. CDR1 SGHRS and CDR2 YFSETQ come from the germline V gene. The CDR3 DNA follows: TGCGCCAGCAGCTTGTTAACTAGCGGGTCTTACAATGAGCAGTTCTTC. Residues: CASSLLTSGSYNEQFF. The whole variable domain, filled in from reference TRBV5-1 and TRBJ2-1, reads KAGVTQTPRYLIKTRGQQVTLSCSPISGHRSVSWYQQTPGQGLQFLFEYFSETQRNKGNFPGRFSGRQFSNSRSEMNVSTLELGDSALYLCASSLLTSGSYNEQFFGPGTRLTVL.

V gene TRBV5-4 combines with J gene TRBJ2-5; 9 positions agree with TRBD2. The J call may not be correct, given that the DNA end is closer to TRBJ2-7. Germline lookup yields CDR1 SGHNT and CDR2 YYREEE (reference sequence). The CDR3 consists of 13 residues. The CDR3 is CASRPGLAHEQYF. The CDR3 nucleotides read TGTGCCAGCAGGCCGGGACTAGCCCACGAGCAGTACTTC.

The rearrangement links TRBV15 to TRBJ1-1; 7 bases agree with TRBD1. There are 18 residues in the CDR3. Looked up from germline, CDR1 is LNHNV and CDR2 is YYDKDF (reference sequence). V was clipped by 0 bases and J by 2 bases; unmatched bases: 12. The CDR3 nucleotides read TGTGCCACCAGCAGAGACCTACAGGGGCAGAGGGCCAACACTGAAGCTTTCTTT. Encoded protein: CATSRDLQGQRANTEAFF.

The chain employs TRBV5-1 and TRBJ1-3; possibly TRBD1 for D (6 bases). CDR1 and CDR2 (germline): SGHRS, YFSETQ. Trimming removed 4 bases at V and 2 bases at J, with 10 bases between. The CDR3 spans 14 residues. The DNA for the CDR3 is TGCGCCAGCAGCCCGGGGGGGCCTGGAAACACCATATATTTT. Amino acids: CASSPGGPGNTIYF.

CDR3 protein: CASSLEWPSYNEQFF. The DNA of the CDR3 is TGTGCCAGCAGCTTGGAGTGGCCCTCCTACAATGAGCAGTTCTTC. The chain joins TRBV5-4 to TRBJ2-1; D unresolved. This CDR3 is built from 15 residues. Germline V gene sequence: CDR1 SGHNT, CDR2 YYREEE (reference sequence). Trimming removed 0 bases from V and 0 bases from J, with 7 bases in between.

A few counts support this clone. The rearrangement uses TRBV15 and TRBJ2-7; D unresolved. Trimming took 3 bases from V and 9 from J, leaving 18 bases between them. The CDR3 totals 14 residues. Germline V CDR1 and CDR2: LNHNV, YYDKDF (reference sequence). The CDR3 sequence: CATSSGTQRRAQYF. CDR3 in DNA: TGTGCCACCAGCAGTGGAACCCAGAGGCGAGCGCAGTACTTC.

The CDR3 reads CASTGSTNEKLFF. CDR3 nucleotides: TGTGCCAGCACAGGCTCTACTAATGAAAAACTGTTTTTT. The V gene is TRBV11-2, the J gene TRBJ1-4; D not certain. Trimming took off 7 bases at V and 2 bases at J, with 8 bases between the two ends. From germline, CDR1 is SGHAT and CDR2 FQNNGV. The CDR3 runs 13 residues.

The J gene is TRBJ2-5, the V gene TRBV14; 7 bases agree with TRBD1. CDR3 length: 15 amino acids. V was pared by 0 bases and J by 6 bases, with 7 bases of the junction left unmatched. The germline gives CDR1 SGHDN, CDR2 FVKESK. The CDR3 bases are TGTGCCAGCAGCCAAGATATAGGGGGCACGAAGACCCAGTACTTC. Translated: CASSQDIGGTKTQYF.

The chain couples TRBV5-1 to TRBJ2-7; D is unresolved. CDR1 and CDR2 (germline): SGHRS, YFSETQ. Trimming pared 4 bases from V and 4 bases from J, leaving 6 bases between. The CDR3 spans 11 residues. The CDR3 nucleotides are TGCGCCAGCAGCCCCAGTTACGAGCAGTACTTC. Translation: CASSPSYEQYF.

This clone appeared a few times. This chain uses TRBV4-3 with TRBJ1-2; 8 bases are a match to TRBD1. V was clipped by 0 bases and J by 6 bases; unmatched bases: 12. The CDR3 runs to 17 residues. Looked up from germline, CDR1 is LGHNA and CDR2 is YSLEER. The CDR3 DNA sequence: TGCGCCAGCAGCCAAGAATCCTCGTCGGACAGGGCCCATGGCTACACCTTC. Protein: CASSQESSSDRAHGYTF.

This clone was seen just once. The rearrangement joins TRBV30 to TRBJ2-6; D is uncertain. Trimming took off 2 bases at V and 1 base at J, with 6 bases between the two ends. Looked up from germline, CDR1 is GTSNPN and CDR2 is SVGIG (reference sequence). The CDR3 covers 14 residues. CDR3 nucleotides: TGTGCCTGGAGTCGAGTTTCTGGGGCCAACGTCCTGACTTTC. Residues: CAWSRVSGANVLTF. The full variable domain, in which reference TRBV30 and TRBJ2-6 provide the parts outside the CDR3, is SQTIHQWPATLVQPVGSPLSLECTVEGTSNPNLYWYRQAAGRGLQLLFYSVGIGQISSEVPQNLSASRPQDRQFILSSKKLLLSDSGFYLCAWSRVSGANVLTFGAGSRLTVL.

The chain uses TRBV28 and TRBJ2-7; D perhaps matches TRBD2 (6 bases). This CDR3 has 13 residues. Looked up from germline, CDR1 is MDHEN and CDR2 is SYDVKM. Trimming took off 3 bases at V and 2 bases at J, with 8 bases between the two ends. The DNA for the CDR3 is TGTGCCAGCAGTTTGGGACTTGCCTACGAGCAGTACTTC. It yields the protein CASSLGLAYEQYF. The variable domain in full, completed from reference TRBV28 and TRBJ2-7, reads DVKVTQSSRYLVKRTGEKVFLECVQDMDHENMFWYRQDPGLGLRLIYFSYDVKMKEKGDIPEGYSVSREKKERFSLILESASTNQTSMYLCASSLGLAYEQYFGPGTRLTVT.